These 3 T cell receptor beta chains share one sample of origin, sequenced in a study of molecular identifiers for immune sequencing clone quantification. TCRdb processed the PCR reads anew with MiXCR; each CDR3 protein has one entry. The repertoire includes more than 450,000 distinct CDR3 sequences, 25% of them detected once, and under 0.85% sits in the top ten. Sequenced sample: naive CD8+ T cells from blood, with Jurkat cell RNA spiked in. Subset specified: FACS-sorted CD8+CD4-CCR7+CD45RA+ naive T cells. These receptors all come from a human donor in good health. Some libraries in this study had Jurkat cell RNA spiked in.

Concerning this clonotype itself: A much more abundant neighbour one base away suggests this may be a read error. DNA of the CDR3: TGTGCCAGCAGTTCTGGCGGGAGGAGAGATACGCAGTATTTT. Translating it yields CASSSGGRRDTQYF. The chain employs TRBV27 and TRBJ2-3, with 8 bases that match TRBD2. The germline V gene has CDR1 MNHEY and CDR2 SMNVEV (reference sequence). The CDR3 runs to 14 residues. The V segment lost 4 bases and the J segment 5 bases; nucleotides outside the gene matches: 5.

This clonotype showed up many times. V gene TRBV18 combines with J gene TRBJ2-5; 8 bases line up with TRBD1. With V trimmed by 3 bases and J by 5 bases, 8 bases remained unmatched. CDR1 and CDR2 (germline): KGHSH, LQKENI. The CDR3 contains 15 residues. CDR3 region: CASSPSGGAGETQYF. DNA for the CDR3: TGTGCCAGCTCACCGTCAGGGGGCGCCGGGGAGACCCAGTACTTC. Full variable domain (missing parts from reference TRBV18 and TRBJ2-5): NAGVMQNPRHLVRRRGQEARLRCSPMKGHSHVYWYRQLPEEGLKFMVYLQKENIIDESGMPKERFSAEFPKEGPSILRIQQVVRGDSAAYFCASSPSGGAGETQYFGPGTRLLVL.

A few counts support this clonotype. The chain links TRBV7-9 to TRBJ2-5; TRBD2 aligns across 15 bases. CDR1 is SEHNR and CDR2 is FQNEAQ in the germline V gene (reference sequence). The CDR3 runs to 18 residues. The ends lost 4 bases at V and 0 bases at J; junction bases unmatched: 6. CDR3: CASSSGTSGGSYQETQYF. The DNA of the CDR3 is TGTGCCAGCAGCTCAGGGACTAGCGGGGGGTCGTACCAAGAGACCCAGTACTTC. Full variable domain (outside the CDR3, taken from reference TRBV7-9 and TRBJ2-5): DTGVSQNPRHKITKRGQNVTFRCDPISEHNRLYWYRQTLGQGPEFLTYFQNEAQLEKSRLLSDRFSAERPKGSFSTLEIQRTEQGDSAMYLCASSSGTSGGSYQETQYFGPGTRLLVL.